What follows is one T cell receptor beta chain and its context. This specimen comes from a study of regulatory and conventional T cells in RAG deficiency. Blood CD4+ CD25-high CD127-low regulatory T cells supplied the genomic DNA template. Repertoires were generated with immunoSEQ multiplex PCR, while TCRdb's copy carries only in-frame clones and drops some. The table has under 30,000 clones, about nine tenths seen once. Germline V gives CDR1 MNHEY, CDR2 SMNVEV (reference sequence). The length of the CDR3 is 16 residues. The V segment lost 5 bases and the J segment 6 bases; nucleotides outside the gene matches: 6. These records were also assigned to another study, of regulatory T cells. That source notes: The PCR used 52 TRBV and 13 TRBJ primers.

The V gene is TRBV27, the J gene TRBJ2-2, with TRBD2 matching 13 bases. The sequence came from a human donor in good health. The sequenced sample consisted of Tregs sorted from blood. The CDR3 sequence is CASSTSGGAPSGELFF. The CDR3 coding sequence is TGTGCCAGCAGTACTAGCGGGGGGGCCCCCTCCGGGGAGCTGTTTTTT.